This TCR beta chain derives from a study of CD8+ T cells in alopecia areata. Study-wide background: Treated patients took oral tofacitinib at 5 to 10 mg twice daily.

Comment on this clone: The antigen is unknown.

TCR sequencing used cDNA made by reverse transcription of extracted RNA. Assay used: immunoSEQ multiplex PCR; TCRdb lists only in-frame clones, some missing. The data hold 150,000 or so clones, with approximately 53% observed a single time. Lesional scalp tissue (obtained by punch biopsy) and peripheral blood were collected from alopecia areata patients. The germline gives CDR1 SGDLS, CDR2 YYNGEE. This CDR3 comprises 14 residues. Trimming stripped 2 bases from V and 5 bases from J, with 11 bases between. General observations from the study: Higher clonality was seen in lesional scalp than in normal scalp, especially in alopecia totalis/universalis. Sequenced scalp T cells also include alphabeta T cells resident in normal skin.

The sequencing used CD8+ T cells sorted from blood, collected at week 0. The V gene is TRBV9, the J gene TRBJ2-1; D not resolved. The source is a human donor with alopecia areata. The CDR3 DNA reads TGTGCCAGCAGCGTCGGGTCCCCCAACAATGAGCAGTTCTTC. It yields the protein CASSVGSPNNEQFF. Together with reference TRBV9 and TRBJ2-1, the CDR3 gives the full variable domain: DSGVTQTPKHLITATGQRVTLRCSPRSGDLSVYWYQQSLDQGLQFLIQYYNGEERAKGNILERFSAQQFPDLHSELNLSSLELGDSALYFCASSVGSPNNEQFFGPGTRLTVL.